This T cell receptor (beta chain) was sequenced in a study of response to subunit inactivated influenza vaccine. TCRdb reanalysed the RT-PCR reads using MiXCR and keeps one entry per CDR3 protein. The top ten clones hold 7.6% of a sample with roughly 630,000 distinct CDR3 sequences, 14% of them seen once. This clonotype occurred a few times. Its antigen remains unidentified. Study-wide results and limits: Seasonal influenza vaccination, on each occasion, was suggested by the authors to recruit few new T cells.

This CDR3 comprises 15 residues. V lost 4 bases and J 0 bases, leaving 11 bases between the germline ends. Germline assignment: CDR1 SGHNT and CDR2 YYREEE (reference sequence). The clonotype comes from a man in his fifties or sixties who received an inactivated influenza vaccine. The specimen was PBMCs from blood, collected around 14 days before vaccination. The V gene is TRBV5-4, the J gene TRBJ1-3; D may be TRBD1 (6 bases). CDR3 nucleotides: TGTGCCAGCAGCCTTAGGGGGGGCTCTGGAAACACCATATATTTT. Encoded protein: CASSLRGGSGNTIYF.